This TCR beta chain was obtained from a study of cytomegalovirus exposure and HLA in healthy donors. Study results and limitations: Certain sequence variants were highly shared and formed a cluster, and this cluster was likely a sequencing artifact. It was approximately 150 TCR beta chains that were listed as cytomegalovirus-associated. A later analysis linked a missense DCLRE1C variant to TCR beta V- and J-gene trimming.

Unrecorded immune exposure was likely among donors, who were nominally healthy when sampled. CDR1 SEHNR and CDR2 FQNEAQ come from the germline V gene (reference sequence). This CDR3 contains 12 residues. Both 60 Vbeta primers and 13 Jbeta primers went into the PCR. The assay was immunoSEQ multiplex PCR, and TCRdb's table has in-frame clones only and misses some. The data show about 94,000 clones, more than 75% seen once. Comments on this clone: Its specificity is unknown. The junction departs from germline at one end; a sequencing error may be responsible.

The rearrangement uses TRBV7-9 and TRBJ1-2, with a weak D call TRBD1 (5 bases). Sequencing was performed on PBMCs. The sequence was collected from a human donor in good health. The CDR3: CSSSSGKSGYTF. DNA of the CDR3: TGTTCCAGCAGCTCAGGGAAGTCTGGCTACACCTTC.